One sample yielded the 8 T cell receptor beta chains listed below, sequenced in a study of T cell changes during pregnancy in multiple sclerosis (dated by TCRdb to the late 2010s). Receptor libraries were prepared by the immunoSEQ multiplex PCR assay. TCRdb obtained this table from immuneACCESS and retained in-frame rearrangements with V and J assigned. These tables miss some clones; where compared with another copy, unresolved V genes account for less than half of the shortfall, and the remainder is unexplained. The sample table shows roughly 58,000 clones, and over 80% are seen once. The top ten clonotypes cover around 0.16% of the sample. The material was CD4+ T cells from peripheral blood mononuclear cells, obtained after pregnancy. These receptors were taken from a female donor in good health, enrolled as a control in a pregnancy study.

The chain carries TRBV18 and TRBJ2-5; possibly TRBD2 for D (5 bases). Looked up from germline, CDR1 is KGHSH and CDR2 is LQKENI. CDR3 length: 16 amino acids. With 2 bases removed from V and 1 base from J, the gap between germline ends came to 14 bases. The CDR3 is CASSPWKGSGQETQYF. For the CDR3, the DNA is TGTGCCAGCTCACCATGGAAAGGGAGCGGCCAAGAGACCCAGTACTTC.

The chain couples TRBV9 to TRBJ2-5; maybe TRBD2 (7 bases). The germline V gene has CDR1 SGDLS and CDR2 YYNGEE. This CDR3 contains 15 residues. Trimming left V 3 bases short and J 1 base short, with 13 bases between. The CDR3 DNA reads as TGTGCCAGCAGCGGGGGGGGCAATATCCAAGAGACCCAGTACTTC. Amino acid sequence: CASSGGGNIQETQYF.

The chain carries TRBV7-9 and TRBJ2-3; 12 bases align to TRBD2. V lost 5 bases to trimming and J lost 6 bases; unmatched junction nucleotides: 6. Per germline, CDR1 SEHNR and CDR2 FQNEAQ (reference sequence). The CDR3 is 15 amino acids. CDR3 coding DNA: TGTGCCAGCAGCCTGGGACTAGCGGGCCCTGATACGCAGTATTTT. Its translation is CASSLGLAGPDTQYF.

This rearrangement joins TRBV29-1 to TRBJ1-3; the D is unclear. CDR1 and CDR2 from the germline V gene are SQVTM and ANQGSEA. This CDR3 has 13 amino acids. Trimming pared 6 bases from V and 7 bases from J, leaving 16 bases between. In DNA, the CDR3 is TGCAGCGTCCTACGGGAGGTCGGGAACACCATATATTTT. Translation gives CSVLREVGNTIYF.

This chain joins TRBV28 and TRBJ1-1, with 11 bases matching TRBD1. With 6 bases clipped from V and 4 bases from J, the junction kept 1 base outside the gene matches. CDR3 size: 13 residues. Germline V gene sequence: CDR1 MDHEN, CDR2 SYDVKM. The CDR3: CASRGTGGTEAFF. The DNA for the CDR3 is TGTGCCAGCAGGGGGACAGGGGGCACTGAAGCTTTCTTT.

V usage is TRBV6-6 and J usage is TRBJ2-5; TRBD2 aligns across 12 bases. The CDR3 sequence is 15 residues long. The V gene end was trimmed by 6 bases and the J gene end by 1 base; junction bases not matched to a gene: 3. Germline lookup yields CDR1 MNHNY and CDR2 SVGAGI (reference sequence). The CDR3 nucleotides are TGTGCCAGCAGCCGACTAGCGGGGGCCCAAGAGACCCAGTACTTC. Its translation is CASSRLAGAQETQYF.

The genes are TRBV2 and TRBJ1-2; maybe TRBD1 (5 bases). Trimming took 5 bases from V and 3 from J, leaving 16 bases between them. This CDR3 is 15 amino acids long. Looked up from germline, CDR1 is SNHLY and CDR2 is FYNNEI. The CDR3 loop is CASSRTGREDYGYTF. CDR3 nucleotide sequence: TGTGCCAGCAGTAGAACTGGCAGGGAAGACTATGGCTACACCTTC. Full variable domain (outside the CDR3, taken from reference TRBV2 and TRBJ1-2): EPEVTQTPSHQVTQMGQEVILRCVPISNHLYFYWYRQILGQKVEFLVSFYNNEISEKSEIFDDQFSVERPDGSNFTLKIRSTKLEDSAMYFCASSRTGREDYGYTFGSGTRLTVV.

This clone was seen more than once but under ten times. The genes are TRBV7-2 and TRBJ1-6; 10 positions agree with TRBD1. J lost 13 bases, V lost 5 bases, and 5 bases had no gene match. Germline-derived CDR1 and CDR2 are SGHTA and FQGNSA. The CDR3 is made up of 13 amino acids. The CDR3 protein is CASSRDRGLPLHF. The CDR3, as DNA: TGTGCCAGCAGCCGGGACAGGGGACTTCCCCTCCACTTT. Looking up the rest from reference TRBV7-2 and TRBJ1-6 gives the full variable domain: GAGVSQSPSNKVTEKGKDVELRCDPISGHTALYWYRQSLGQGLEFLIYFQGNSAPDKSGLPSDRFSAERTGGSVSTLTIQRTQQEDSAVYLCASSRDRGLPLHFGNGTRLTVT.